This T cell receptor beta chain was captured in a study of shared T cell receptors in the human thymus (dated by TCRdb to the early 2020s). With respect to the entire study: The study investigated the way shared, self-reactive T-cell receptor alpha chains are produced in the human thymus.

The library was made by the immunoSEQ multiplex PCR assay. TCRdb holds this immuneACCESS table with in-frame rearrangements only. Some clones are missing; in checked studies, unresolved V genes explain under half, and the rest has no known cause. Here the sample has around 730,000 clones; 75% to 90% occur a single time. Roughly 0.01% of the sample is taken by the ten largest. V is reduced by 3 bases and J by 0 bases, leaving a spacing of 13 bases between them. Via the germline V gene (reference sequence), CDR1 is LNHDA and CDR2 SQIVND. Counted from cysteine to phenylalanine, this CDR3 has 16 amino acids. Solely the CDR3 DNA is kept, with 48 bases framed from the first base. A word on this clone: The antigen this receptor binds is unknown. It has no much larger one-base neighbor in the sample; base qualities were not kept.

This same sample was also taken into another study, of human thymus T cells. Reported in the second study: Immunologically healthy infants undergoing open corrective cardiac surgery for congenital heart defects in Finland were used as donors. Thymus tissue was obtained as surgical resects removed during corrective cardiac surgery. Biased V and J gene segment usage appeared to be present in both thymic and peripheral blood repertoires. The related research reported highly overlapping thymic TCR repertoires among unrelated individuals. The study described the TCR alpha and beta repertoires in under 10 infant thymus samples and a few matching peripheral blood samples. The cohort included about 6 male and two female infants, with donor ages spanning 7 to 244 days. Thymocytes were released mechanically from tissue and stored at -70 °C as pellets of roughly 9-31 million cells. A QIAsymphony instrument was used to extract genomic DNA from frozen cell pellets. TCRB and TCRAD loci were amplified from a standardized quantity of quality-controlled genomic DNA using the immunoSEQ multiplex PCR assay. The amplicons covered the V(D)J region and were long enough to include the CDR3 and to identify the V and J genes. The commercial immunoSEQ service was used to sequence amplicons on an Illumina platform. Primer bias and sequencing errors were corrected using previously described methods, and TCRAD and TCRB definitions followed the IMGT database. The repertoires were analysed using immunoSEQ Analyzer 3.0 and VDJTools for basic statistics, V/J segment usage, diversity estimates, rarefaction and pairwise overlap. To estimate diversity, the Chao1, ChaoE, Efron-Thisted, Shannon and inverse Simpson indices were applied, and diversity was also estimated on datasets down-sampled to the smallest sample. Repertoire overlap was determined by strict matching of CDR3 nucleotide sequence, V gene and J gene, and Jaccard-based multidimensional scaling clustering was applied. Thymus samples yielded on average roughly 840,000 unique TCRB clonotypes, compared with 80,000 to 85,000 from blood samples.

Source material: thymocytes. Recombination connected TRBV19 to TRBJ2-3; possibly the D gene is TRBD2, per 5 matching bases. This sequence was found in a girl under three years old with a congenital heart defect. Donor details come from another sample of the same person, matched by shared clones. The CDR3 corresponds to CASSIGWETSTDTQYF. In nucleotides, the sequence is TGTGCCAGTAGTATCGGGTGGGAGACTAGCACAGATACGCAGTATTTT.